Listed below are T cell receptor beta chains from one sample, sequenced in a study of blood T cells in healthy people across ages. TCRdb re-called the 5' RACE reads through MiXCR, storing one row per CDR3 protein. The table records approximately 1.5 million distinct CDR3 sequences, 42% of them present only once. Sequencing was done on a sample of blood. The receptors here all came from a woman younger than 30 in good health. Both conserved end residues are part of each CDR3. The D gene is left open where the match is weak. The size entry is marked missing in some rows and otherwise reads once, few, many or a size class.

CDR3aa: CASSTNVAGGAYEQYF
CDR3nt: TGTGCCAGCAGCACCAACGTTGCAGGGGGGGCCTACGAGCAGTACTTC
j_gene: TRBJ2-7
abundance: many
v_gene: TRBV12-3/TRBV12-4
d_gene: NA

CDR3aa: CASSPEPYLSGANVLTF
CDR3nt: TGTGCCAGCAGTCCGGAGCCCTACTTGAGTGGGGCCAACGTCCTGACTTTC
j_gene: TRBJ2-6
abundance: NA
v_gene: TRBV2
d_gene: NA

CDR3aa: CASSPYRENSNQPQHF
CDR3nt: TGTGCCAGCAGCCCCTACAGGGAGAACAGCAATCAGCCCCAGCATTTT
j_gene: TRBJ1-5
abundance: few
v_gene: TRBV12-3/TRBV12-4
d_gene: NA

CDR3aa: CASSGGQFYEQYF
CDR3nt: TGCGCCAGCAGCGGGGGACAATTCTACGAGCAGTACTTC
j_gene: TRBJ2-7
abundance: NA
v_gene: TRBV5-1
d_gene: NA

CDR3aa: CASNMGGGRLDTQYF
CDR3nt: TGTGCCAGCAACATGGGGGGAGGGCGCCTAGATACGCAGTATTTT
j_gene: TRBJ2-3
abundance: few
v_gene: TRBV12-3/TRBV12-4
d_gene: TRBD2

CDR3aa: CSVAGQPSEQYF
CDR3nt: TGCAGCGTGGCCGGGCAGCCCTCCGAGCAGTACTTC
j_gene: TRBJ2-7
abundance: NA
v_gene: TRBV29-1
d_gene: NA

CDR3aa: CASSLVGVDGYTF
CDR3nt: TGCGCCAGCAGCCTCGTCGGGGTTGATGGCTACACCTTC
j_gene: TRBJ1-2
abundance: many
v_gene: TRBV4-1
d_gene: NA

CDR3aa: CASNTRQELAKNIQYF
CDR3nt: TGTGCCAGCAACACTAGACAGGAATTGGCCAAAAACATTCAGTACTTC
j_gene: TRBJ2-4
abundance: few
v_gene: TRBV9
d_gene: NA

CDR3aa: CASSQSSGGTSSYNEQYF
CDR3nt: TGCGCCAGCAGCCAGTCTAGCGGGGGCACTTCATCCTACAATGAGCAGTACTTC
j_gene: TRBJ2-7
abundance: NA
v_gene: TRBV4-3
d_gene: TRBD2

CDR3aa: CASSQDARGYIETQYF
CDR3nt: TGTGCCAGCAGCCAAGATGCCAGGGGATACATAGAGACCCAGTACTTC
j_gene: TRBJ2-5
abundance: NA
v_gene: TRBV3-1
d_gene: NA

CDR3aa: CSVADWGQPQHF
CDR3nt: TGCAGCGTTGCGGACTGGGGTCAGCCCCAGCATTTT
j_gene: TRBJ1-5
abundance: NA
v_gene: TRBV29-1
d_gene: NA

CDR3aa: CSASPPVFTDTQYF
CDR3nt: TGCAGTGCTAGCCCCCCGGTGTTCACAGATACGCAGTATTTT
j_gene: TRBJ2-3
abundance: NA
v_gene: TRBV20-1
d_gene: NA

CDR3aa: CASSSVVGSTDTQYF
CDR3nt: TGTGCCAGCAGCTCGGTAGTTGGGAGCACAGATACGCAGTATTTT
j_gene: TRBJ2-3
abundance: many
v_gene: TRBV7-9
d_gene: NA

CDR3aa: CASSMRTGQTKETQFF
CDR3nt: TGTGCCAGTAGTATGAGGACAGGGCAAACCAAAGAGACCCAGTTCTTC
j_gene: TRBJ2-1
abundance: NA
v_gene: TRBV19
d_gene: TRBD1

CDR3aa: CSVPLDSGGYTF
CDR3nt: TGCAGCGTCCCACTGGACAGTGGTGGCTACACCTTC
j_gene: TRBJ1-2
abundance: NA
v_gene: TRBV29-1
d_gene: NA

CDR3aa: CASSLVSSSEKLFF
CDR3nt: TGCGCCAGCAGCTTGGTTTCTTCTTCCGAAAAACTGTTTTTT
j_gene: TRBJ1-4
abundance: few
v_gene: TRBV5-1
d_gene: NA

CDR3aa: CASSSGTSGSTDAQYF
CDR3nt: TGTGCCAGCAGCTCCGGGACTAGCGGTAGCACAGATGCGCAGTATTTT
j_gene: TRBJ2-3
abundance: NA
v_gene: TRBV7-9
d_gene: TRBD2

CDR3aa: CASRPAGSGANVLTF
CDR3nt: TGTGCCAGCAGGCCAGCGGGATCTGGGGCCAACGTCCTGACTTTC
j_gene: TRBJ2-6
abundance: few
v_gene: TRBV6-1
d_gene: TRBD2

CDR3aa: CASVQRGGNEQFF
CDR3nt: TGTGCCAGCGTTCAGCGAGGTGGCAATGAGCAGTTCTTC
j_gene: TRBJ2-1
abundance: few
v_gene: TRBV7-2
d_gene: NA

CDR3aa: CASSLASRDGYTF
CDR3nt: TGTGCCAGCAGCTTAGCCTCCAGGGATGGCTACACCTTC
j_gene: TRBJ1-2
abundance: many
v_gene: TRBV7-2
d_gene: NA

CDR3aa: CAWTMTAGNSPLHF
CDR3nt: TGTGCCTGGACCATGACAGCGGGGAATTCACCCCTCCACTTT
j_gene: TRBJ1-6
abundance: NA
v_gene: TRBV30
d_gene: NA

CDR3aa: CSARTLDRGGDQPQHF
CDR3nt: TGCAGTGCTAGAACCTTAGACAGGGGTGGTGATCAGCCCCAGCATTTT
j_gene: TRBJ1-5
abundance: few
v_gene: TRBV20-1
d_gene: TRBD1

CDR3aa: CSAYTGQGPYEQYF
CDR3nt: TGCAGTGCTTATACAGGACAGGGGCCCTACGAGCAGTACTTC
j_gene: TRBJ2-7
abundance: few
v_gene: TRBV20-1
d_gene: TRBD1

CDR3aa: CASSLSGSGETQYF
CDR3nt: TGCGCCAGCAGCCTTAGCGGGAGCGGGGAGACCCAGTACTTC
j_gene: TRBJ2-5
abundance: many
v_gene: TRBV4-3
d_gene: TRBD2

CDR3aa: CAWGRMNTEAFF
CDR3nt: TGTGCCTGGGGACGTATGAACACTGAAGCTTTCTTT
j_gene: TRBJ1-1
abundance: NA
v_gene: TRBV30
d_gene: NA

CDR3aa: CASESLSGREKLFF
CDR3nt: TGTGCCAGCGAAAGCCTTTCAGGGCGCGAAAAACTGTTTTTT
j_gene: TRBJ1-4
abundance: NA
v_gene: TRBV2
d_gene: NA

CDR3aa: CSPRRAGGFEKLFF
CDR3nt: TGCAGTCCCCGGAGGGCAGGGGGTTTTGAAAAACTGTTTTTT
j_gene: TRBJ1-4
abundance: NA
v_gene: TRBV20-1
d_gene: TRBD1

CDR3aa: CASSPQTGKNDYGYTF
CDR3nt: TGTGCCAGCTCACCTCAGACAGGGAAGAACGACTATGGCTACACCTTC
j_gene: TRBJ1-2
abundance: NA
v_gene: TRBV18
d_gene: TRBD1

CDR3aa: CASPPGRNQPQHF
CDR3nt: TGTGCCAGCCCTCCTGGGCGCAATCAGCCCCAGCATTTT
j_gene: TRBJ1-5
abundance: NA
v_gene: TRBV6-5
d_gene: NA

CDR3aa: CSALAGQGFLNEQFF
CDR3nt: TGCAGCGCTCTTGCGGGACAGGGGTTCTTAAATGAGCAGTTCTTC
j_gene: TRBJ2-1
abundance: few
v_gene: TRBV29-1
d_gene: TRBD1

CDR3aa: CASSFPGLTNEQFF
CDR3nt: TGTGCCAGCAGCTTTCCGGGACTCACAAATGAGCAGTTCTTC
j_gene: TRBJ2-1
abundance: NA
v_gene: TRBV7-9
d_gene: NA